This TCR beta chain originates from a study of T cells in Graves' hyperthyroidism and ophthalmopathy. Amplification of TCR beta CDR3 regions was performed using RNA transcripts as template. The primer set for the first-round RT-PCR of the TCR CDR3 was HTBI. TCRdb used MiXCR to reprocess the multiplex PCR reads, holding one entry per CDR3 protein. The sample shows around 350,000 distinct CDR3 sequences, over 12% of them seen only once. Note on this clonotype: As yet, its antigen is unknown.

Germline lookup yields CDR1 SNHLY and CDR2 FYNNEI. CDR3 size: 15 residues. The V end was cut by 7 bases, the J end by 4 bases, with 16 bases between. Notes on the study in general: A model built on 13 V-J features separated ophthalmopathy from stable hyperthyroidism.

This receptor was identified in an older woman with Graves' ophthalmopathy. This chain connects TRBV2 to TRBJ1-4; possibly TRBD1 for D (5 bases). The specimen sequenced was blood. CDR3 amino acids: CASKFLGTGNEKLFF. The CDR3 bases are TGTGCCAGCAAATTCCTCGGGACTGGTAATGAAAAACTGTTTTTT.